Each of the 12 T cell receptor beta chains below was sequenced from the same sample in a study of blood T cell repertoires in COVID-19. Repertoires were generated with immunoSEQ multiplex PCR, while TCRdb's copy carries only in-frame clones and drops some. The sample contains 190,000 or so clones, 94% of which appear only once. Sequencing input: peripheral blood. The receptors derive from a man aged 25 to 45 with COVID-19, enrolled during active disease.

The CDR3 nucleotides read TGCGCCAGCAGCCCTACCAGGTTACAGGGTAGCCCGTTGGGCAACACTGAAGCTTTCTTT. The encoded protein is CASSPTRLQGSPLGNTEAFF. J is TRBJ1-1 and V is TRBV5-1; perhaps TRBD1 as D (6 bases). Germline values: CDR1 SGHRS, CDR2 YFSETQ. Trimming shortened V by 4 bases and J by 2 bases, and 30 bases separated the two germline ends. CDR3 size: 20 residues.

The chain combines TRBV12-3 or TRBV12-4 with TRBJ1-1; D is undetermined. The V end lost 3 bases, the J end lost 7 bases, and 9 bases lay between the germline ends. This CDR3 has 12 amino acids. CDR3 loop: CASSLPPSEAFF. The CDR3 region has the DNA TGTGCCAGCAGTTTGCCGCCGAGTGAAGCTTTCTTT.

The rearrangement joins TRBV19 to TRBJ1-2, with 10 bases lining up with TRBD1. The germline gives CDR1 LNHDA, CDR2 SQIVND (reference sequence). The CDR3 spans 14 residues. Trimming removed 4 bases from V and 1 base from J; junction bases left unmatched: 0. The CDR3 nucleotides read TGTGCCAGTAGTAGGACAGGGGGTAACTATGGCTACACCTTC. This translates into CASSRTGGNYGYTF.

This rearrangement joins TRBV5-6 to TRBJ1-5, with 8 bases aligning to TRBD1. Trimming at V came to 0 bases and at J to 0 bases, leaving 5 bases not matched to a gene. CDR1 is SGHDT and CDR2 is YYEEEE in the germline V gene. CDR3 size: 17 residues. The CDR3 region has the DNA TGTGCCAGCAGCTTGGGGGGACAGGAGTATAGCAATCAGCCCCAGCATTTT. It codes for CASSLGGQEYSNQPQHF.

The CDR3 DNA reads as TGTGCCAGCTCCAGACAGGGGGCTGGGAACACTGAAGCTTTCTTT. Translating it yields CASSRQGAGNTEAFF. The chain carries TRBV6-5 and TRBJ1-1; TRBD1 agrees at 10 bases. Germline-derived CDR1 and CDR2 are MNHEY and SVGAGI. The CDR3 runs to 15 residues. V trimming: 8 bases; J trimming: 1 base; junction bases outside the gene matches: 7.

This sequence joins TRBV6-1 and TRBJ2-3; 9 nucleotides match TRBD2. With V trimmed by 4 bases and J by 2 bases, 7 bases remained unmatched. In germline, CDR1 is MNHNS, CDR2 SASEGT. The CDR3 runs 16 residues. The CDR3 region is CASSAGTSRDTDTQYF. The CDR3 DNA is TGTGCCAGCAGTGCCGGGACTAGCCGTGACACAGATACGCAGTATTTT.

CDR3 residues: CASSERTDSNQPQHF. In DNA form, the CDR3 reads TGTGCCAGCAGCGAGCGGACAGATAGCAATCAGCCCCAGCATTTT. J is TRBJ1-5 and V is TRBV7-9; possibly TRBD1 for D (6 bases). CDR3 length: 15 amino acids. The germline V and J ends were trimmed by 5 bases and 0 bases, with 11 bases remaining between them. CDR1 is SEHNR, CDR2 FQNEAQ, per germline (reference sequence).

This sequence joins TRBV30 and TRBJ1-3; possible D gene TRBD1, 6 bases. CDR1 is GTSNPN and CDR2 is SVGIG in the germline V gene (reference sequence). V shed 0 bases and J shed 5 bases, with 11 bases lying between them. The CDR3 spans 14 residues. CDR3 sequence (DNA): TGTGCCTGGAGTGTTGTTCAGGGGAGAAACACCATATATTTT. Translated, it gives CAWSVVQGRNTIYF. The full variable domain, with the rest looked up from reference TRBV30 and TRBJ1-3, is SQTIHQWPATLVQPVGSPLSLECTVEGTSNPNLYWYRQAAGRGLQLLFYSVGIGQISSEVPQNLSASRPQDRQFILSSKKLLLSDSGFYLCAWSVVQGRNTIYFGEGSWLTVV.

The rearrangement joins TRBV10-1 to TRBJ2-3; 10 nucleotides agree with TRBD2. Germline trimming cut 3 bases from V and 3 bases from J; bases unmatched to any gene: 3. This CDR3 spans 15 amino acids. From germline, CDR1 is WNHNN and CDR2 SYGVQD (reference sequence). The CDR3 loop reads CASSDSGGKTDTQYF. In nucleotides, the CDR3 is TGCGCCAGCAGTGATAGCGGGGGGAAGACAGATACGCAGTATTTT.

The table lists this clone with a count of one. J is TRBJ2-7 and V is TRBV21-1; the table's D call, TRBD2, has no DNA check behind it. TRBV21-1 is flagged as a pseudogene. This CDR3 is 19 amino acids long. CDR3 loop: CASSKGTPRGALDSYEQYF. CDR3 DNA: TGTGCCAGCAGCAAAGGTACGCCACGGGGTGCTCTAGACTCCTACGAGCAGTACTTC.

CDR3 nucleotides: TGTGCCAGCAGTCCGGGACTAGCGGGGGGCTCACTCGAGGGGGAGACCCAGTACTTC. Translating gives CASSPGLAGGSLEGETQYF. The rearrangement links TRBV3-1 (or the pseudogene TRBV3-2) to TRBJ2-5, with TRBD2 matching 15 bases. CDR1 is LGHDT, CDR2 YNNKEL, per germline (reference sequence). V trimming: 6 bases; J trimming: 5 bases; junction bases outside the gene matches: 16. The CDR3 runs 19 residues.

The CDR3 coding sequence is TGTGCCAGCTCACGCGAGACTAGCGGGGGATCCACCGGGGAGCTGTTTTTT. This sequence encodes CASSRETSGGSTGELFF. The chain uses TRBV18 and TRBJ2-2, with 12 bases fitting TRBD2. The CDR3 is 17 amino acids. Per the germline V gene, CDR1 is KGHSH and CDR2 is LQKENI. Trimming took 4 bases from V and 4 from J; bases not matched to a gene: 7.